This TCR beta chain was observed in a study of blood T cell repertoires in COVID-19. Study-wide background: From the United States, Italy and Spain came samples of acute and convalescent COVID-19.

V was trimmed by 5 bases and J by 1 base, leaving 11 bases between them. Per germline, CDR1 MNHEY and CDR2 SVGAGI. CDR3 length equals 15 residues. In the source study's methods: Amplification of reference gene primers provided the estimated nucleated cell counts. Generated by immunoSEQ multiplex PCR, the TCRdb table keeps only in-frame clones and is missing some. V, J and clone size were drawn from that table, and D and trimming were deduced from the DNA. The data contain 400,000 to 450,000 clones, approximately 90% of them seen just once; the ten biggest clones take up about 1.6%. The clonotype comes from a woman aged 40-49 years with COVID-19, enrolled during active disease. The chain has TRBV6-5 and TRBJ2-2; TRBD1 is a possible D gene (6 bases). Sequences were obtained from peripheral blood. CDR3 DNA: TGTGCCAGCAGTAGGCAGGGGTTGAACACCGGGGAGCTGTTTTTT. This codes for CASSRQGLNTGELFF.